A single sample is the source of the 21 T cell receptor beta chains below, sequenced in a study of cytomegalovirus exposure and HLA in healthy donors. Profiled with immunoSEQ multiplex PCR; TCRdb holds only in-frame clones, not every one. Of around 400,000 clones in the sample, about nine tenths were seen once. Sequences were obtained from PBMCs. The receptor source for this set is a young woman in good health and CMV-seronegative.

The chain is built from TRBV20-1 and TRBJ2-1; D may be TRBD2 (5 bases). Trimming took off 6 bases at V and 7 bases at J, with 10 bases between the two ends. This CDR3 comprises 11 residues. Per germline, CDR1 DFQATT and CDR2 SNEGSKA (reference sequence). The DNA for the CDR3 is TGCAGTGCGGATGCGGGTAATGAGCAGTTCTTC. This gives the protein CSADAGNEQFF.

The chain recombines TRBV7-9 with TRBJ2-1; 9 bases line up with TRBD2. V trimming: 5 bases; J trimming: 8 bases; junction bases outside the gene matches: 4. Germline assignment: CDR1 SEHNR and CDR2 FQNEAQ (reference sequence). This CDR3 has 13 amino acids. CDR3 bases: TGTGCCAGCAGCGCGGGACTAGCCTATGAGCAGTTCTTC. Amino acids: CASSAGLAYEQFF.

The chain links TRBV28 to TRBJ2-7, with D possibly TRBD2 on 6 matching bases. This CDR3 has 16 residues. V was cut by 5 bases and J by 0 bases, with 17 bases left in between. Germline-derived CDR1 and CDR2 are MDHEN and SYDVKM. Here the CDR3 reads CASSPSGGVGSYEQYF. The CDR3 region has the DNA TGTGCCAGCAGTCCATCTGGAGGGGTGGGCTCCTACGAGCAGTACTTC.

V and J are TRBV2 and TRBJ2-2, with unresolved D. The germline V gene encodes CDR1 SNHLY and CDR2 FYNNEI. The CDR3 contains 15 residues. The V gene lost 3 bases and the J gene lost 0 bases, with 8 bases spanning the gap. The CDR3 reads CASSEGNANTGELFF. The DNA for the CDR3 is TGTGCCAGCAGTGAGGGCAACGCGAACACCGGGGAGCTGTTTTTT.

The rearrangement joins TRBV5-1 to TRBJ2-7; 9 bases are shared with TRBD2. CDR3 length: 14 amino acids. J was trimmed by 5 bases and V by 3 bases; bases with no gene match: 6. Per the germline V gene, CDR1 is SGHRS and CDR2 is YFSETQ. CDR3 in DNA: TGCGCCAGCAGCTGGGGACCTAGCGGGAACGAGCAGTACTTC. Residues: CASSWGPSGNEQYF.

The V gene is TRBV2, the J gene TRBJ1-4, with 10 bases lining up with TRBD1. The CDR3 extends over 16 amino acids. Germline CDR1 and CDR2: SNHLY and FYNNEI. V was clipped by 10 bases and J by 7 bases; unmatched bases: 15. The CDR3 nucleotides are TGTGCCACCACGAGGGACAGGGGAGGGTTTGGTGAAAAACTGTTTTTT. Its protein is CATTRDRGGFGEKLFF.

Of note for this clone: At the DNA level, this CDR3 is encoded by other sequences in the same sample as well. The rearrangement links TRBV6-5 to TRBJ2-5; weak D call: TRBD1 (6 bases). CDR1 and CDR2 from the germline V gene are MNHEY and SVGAGI. V was trimmed by 2 bases and J by 5 bases, leaving 9 bases between them. The CDR3 spans 13 residues. CDR3 protein: CASSYGGRETQYF. CDR3 sequence (DNA): TGTGCCAGCAGTTACGGGGGCAGGGAGACCCAGTACTTC.

V usage is TRBV19 and J usage is TRBJ1-6; no clear D gene. Trimming removed 4 bases at V and 1 base at J, with 14 bases between. The CDR3 is made up of 17 amino acids. Per germline, CDR1 LNHDA and CDR2 SQIVND (reference sequence). DNA of the CDR3: TGTGCCAGTAGTACCGGGGAAGTGTCATCCTATAATTCACCCCTCCACTTT. This translates into CASSTGEVSSYNSPLHF.

The chain couples TRBV10-2 to TRBJ2-7; 7 positions match TRBD2. This CDR3 has 15 amino acids. Trimming removed 7 bases from V and 4 bases from J; junction bases left unmatched: 13. CDR1 and CDR2 from the germline V gene are WSHSY and SAAADI. Written as DNA, the CDR3 is TGCGCCAGCAAGCCGCTTGGGGAGGGCATGTACGAGCAGTACTTC. Residues: CASKPLGEGMYEQYF.

The rearrangement links TRBV9 to TRBJ1-1, with TRBD1 matching 9 bases. V lost 4 bases and J lost 2; bases outside the gene matches: 6. Germline assignment: CDR1 SGDLS and CDR2 YYNGEE. There are 15 residues in the CDR3. CDR3 protein: CASSHPQGANTEAFF. CDR3 coding DNA: TGTGCCAGCAGCCACCCACAGGGGGCCAACACTGAAGCTTTCTTT. Together with reference TRBV9 and TRBJ1-1, the CDR3 gives the full variable domain: DSGVTQTPKHLITATGQRVTLRCSPRSGDLSVYWYQQSLDQGLQFLIQYYNGEERAKGNILERFSAQQFPDLHSELNLSSLELGDSALYFCASSHPQGANTEAFFGQGTRLTVV.

The chain couples TRBV30 to TRBJ1-1, with D possibly matching TRBD1 (6 bases). There are 11 residues in the CDR3. The germline V and J ends were trimmed by 1 base and 7 bases, with 7 bases remaining between them. Looked up from germline, CDR1 is GTSNPN and CDR2 is SVGIG (reference sequence). The CDR3 nucleotides read TGTGCCTGGAGTGCAGGGGTTGAAGCTTTCTTT. The encoded protein is CAWSAGVEAFF. The full variable domain, completed using reference TRBV30 and TRBJ1-1, is SQTIHQWPATLVQPVGSPLSLECTVEGTSNPNLYWYRQAAGRGLQLLFYSVGIGQISSEVPQNLSASRPQDRQFILSSKKLLLSDSGFYLCAWSAGVEAFFGQGTRLTVV.

In DNA, the CDR3 is TGTGCCAGCGAAAAGACGGAAGGAGGCTACGAGCAGTACTTC. It encodes CASEKTEGGYEQYF. The genes are TRBV2 and TRBJ2-7, with D perhaps matching TRBD2 (5 bases). From germline, CDR1 is SNHLY and CDR2 FYNNEI. The CDR3 loop spans 14 amino acids. Trimming pared 8 bases from V and 3 bases from J, leaving 17 bases between.

This clone was detected a few times. The CDR3 DNA reads TGTGCCTGGAGTATTCGGACAGGGGGCTTTTCACCCCTCCACTTT. This sequence encodes CAWSIRTGGFSPLHF. The rearrangement links TRBV30 to TRBJ1-6, with 11 bases fitting TRBD1. Germline V CDR1 and CDR2: GTSNPN, SVGIG (reference sequence). The CDR3 spans 15 residues. With V trimmed by 2 bases and J by 9 bases, 6 bases remained unmatched.

CDR3 in DNA: TGTGCCAGTAGCTTGCCGAACAAGGAGACCCAGTACTTC. Residues: CASSLPNKETQYF. The genes are TRBV19 and TRBJ2-5; D is ambiguous. This CDR3 has 13 residues. V was shortened by 6 bases and J by 5 bases, with 13 bases between the two germline ends. The germline V gene encodes CDR1 LNHDA and CDR2 SQIVND (reference sequence).

The rearrangement joins TRBV5-6 to TRBJ1-4, with a tentative D call TRBD1 (5 bases). V dropped 0 bases and J dropped 8 bases, with 5 bases sitting between them. The CDR3 is 12 residues long. The germline gives CDR1 SGHDT, CDR2 YYEEEE. As DNA, the CDR3 is TGTGCCAGCAGCTTGGCAGGGGAAAAACTGTTTTTT. It specifies CASSLAGEKLFF.

Written as DNA, the CDR3 is TGTGCCAGCAGCTCAATTACCCGAGGAGGAAAGCACGAGCAGTACTTC. Encoded protein: CASSSITRGGKHEQYF. The gene calls are TRBV7-2 and TRBJ2-7, with a weak D call TRBD2 (5 bases). Deletions cut 4 bases from V and 5 bases from J, with 21 bases between. The CDR3 extends over 16 amino acids. Germline V gene data show CDR1 as SGHTA and CDR2 as FQGNSA.

Only a few counts were recorded for this clone. The rearrangement links TRBV18 to TRBJ1-1; no clear D gene. Germline values: CDR1 KGHSH, CDR2 LQKENI. V was clipped by 2 bases and J by 8 bases, with 12 bases between them. The CDR3 consists of 13 residues. CDR3 in DNA: TGTGCCAGCTCACCAATCGGACTCTACGAAGCTTTCTTT. Protein sequence: CASSPIGLYEAFF.

This clone was seen just once. The rearrangement links TRBV11-2 to TRBJ2-2; D might be TRBD1 (5 bases). From germline, CDR1 is SGHAT and CDR2 FQNNGV. V was cut by 3 bases and J by 1 base, with 15 bases left in between. The CDR3 is 17 amino acids. CDR3 DNA sequence: TGTGCCAGCAGCTTCGGACCCCAGCAGGGGAACACCGGGGAGCTGTTTTTT. It encodes CASSFGPQQGNTGELFF. Together with reference TRBV11-2 and TRBJ2-2, the CDR3 gives the full variable domain: EAGVAQSPRYKIIEKRQSVAFWCNPISGHATLYWYQQILGQGPKLLIQFQNNGVVDDSQLPKDRFSAERLKGVDSTLKIQPAKLEDSAVYLCASSFGPQQGNTGELFFGEGSRLTVL.

The rearrangement joins TRBV29-1 to TRBJ2-7; D possibly corresponds to TRBD1 (6 bases). The length of the CDR3 is 13 residues. Germline V CDR1 and CDR2: SQVTM, ANQGSEA. V was shortened by 1 base and J by 2 bases, with 9 bases between the two germline ends. CDR3 bases: TGCAGCGTTGAAGGGACAGTCGCCTACGAGCAGTACTTC. The encoded protein is CSVEGTVAYEQYF.

The chain couples TRBV2 to TRBJ2-5; 7 bases are shared with TRBD2. V gave up 8 bases and J gave up 5 bases; unmatched junction bases: 5. Germline-derived CDR1 and CDR2 are SNHLY and FYNNEI. The CDR3 length is 12 residues. This CDR3 reads CASGGGGETQYF. CDR3 DNA sequence: TGTGCCAGCGGCGGGGGAGGGGAGACCCAGTACTTC.

The V call is TRBV11-2, the J call TRBJ2-3, with TRBD2 matching 8 bases. Germline values: CDR1 SGHAT, CDR2 FQNNGV. Trimming removed 4 bases from V and 6 bases from J; junction bases left unmatched: 6. The CDR3 consists of 14 residues. Here the CDR3 DNA reads TGTGCCAGCAGCTATGTTAGCGGGGCCGATACGCAGTATTTT. This encodes CASSYVSGADTQYF.